A selection of T cell receptor beta chains follows, all from one sample in a study of lymphopenia after photon versus proton radiotherapy. Repertoires were generated with immunoSEQ multiplex PCR, while TCRdb's copy carries only in-frame clones and drops some. The profile covers approximately 150,000 clones, with approximately 90% appearing a single time and approximately 4.8% taken by the ten largest. The specimen was peripheral blood, collected from a patient treated with photon-based radiotherapy. The receptors come from a man aged 50-59 years with gastric cancer. Each CDR3 is given with its conserved first and last residue. Each record gives: J gene, D gene, clone size, V gene, CDR3 DNA, CDR3 protein. D genes are given only for firm matches. Not every row has a clone size; where given, it reads once, few, many or a size class.

J: TRBJ1-3
D: -
size: -
V: TRBV7-2
DNA: TGTGCCAGCAGCCCAAGTGGAGGATCTGGAAACACCATATATTTT
CDR3: CASSPSGGSGNTIYF

J: TRBJ1-1
D: -
size: -
V: TRBV6-5
DNA: TGTGCCAGCAGTTACGAGGGGTTGGGAGCTTTCTTT
CDR3: CASSYEGLGAFF

J: TRBJ2-3
D: -
size: -
V: TRBV4-1
DNA: TGCGCCAGCAGCCAAGATAGGGACACAGATACGCAGTATTTT
CDR3: CASSQDRDTDTQYF

J: TRBJ2-7
D: -
size: -
V: TRBV30
DNA: TGTGCCTGGAGGGATCACAGTCTATCCCTCTACGAGCAGTACTTC
CDR3: CAWRDHSLSLYEQYF

J: TRBJ2-7
D: -
size: -
V: TRBV7-2
DNA: TGTGCCAGCAGCCTGCTAGGGAGCTCCTACGAGCAGTACTTC
CDR3: CASSLLGSSYEQYF

J: TRBJ2-1
D: TRBD2
size: -
V: TRBV7-9
DNA: TGTGCCAGCAGCTTAGTCACTAGCGGGAGGGCAGAGCAGTTCTTC
CDR3: CASSLVTSGRAEQFF

J: TRBJ2-7
D: TRBD1
size: -
V: TRBV7-2
DNA: TGTGCCAGCAGCTCGGACAGGTTTTCCTACGAGCAGTACTTC
CDR3: CASSSDRFSYEQYF

J: TRBJ2-5
D: TRBD2
size: -
V: TRBV19
DNA: TGTGCCAGTACCCGACTAGCGGGAGGGGGAGAGACCCAGTACTTC
CDR3: CASTRLAGGGETQYF

J: TRBJ2-4
D: TRBD1
size: -
V: TRBV28
DNA: TGTGCCAGCAGCTTGGACAGGGGAGCCAAAAACATTCAGTACTTC
CDR3: CASSLDRGAKNIQYF

J: TRBJ2-1
D: -
size: -
V: TRBV29-1
DNA: TGCAGCGTCGTTCAGGTGGGGGTCTACAATGAGCAGTTCTTC
CDR3: CSVVQVGVYNEQFF

J: TRBJ1-5
D: -
size: -
V: TRBV11-2
DNA: TGTGCCAGCAGCTTTGGCGGGGAACAGCCCCAGCATTTT
CDR3: CASSFGGEQPQHF

J: TRBJ1-2
D: -
size: -
V: TRBV19
DNA: TGTGCCAGTAACGAAGAGACAGGTTGGGGCCTATATGGCTACACCTTC
CDR3: CASNEETGWGLYGYTF

J: TRBJ1-5
D: TRBD1
size: -
V: TRBV27
DNA: TGTGCCAGCAGATCCACCAGTCAGGGGGGGTTTATTAATCAGCCCCAGCATTTT
CDR3: CASRSTSQGGFINQPQHF

J: TRBJ2-7
D: TRBD2
size: -
V: TRBV5-6
DNA: TGTGCCAGCAGCTTACCCCCGGGACTAGCGGGAGCTTTATACGAGCAGTACTTC
CDR3: CASSLPPGLAGALYEQYF

J: TRBJ1-2
D: TRBD1
size: -
V: TRBV2
DNA: TGTGCCAGCAGTACTACGGGACAGGGGGGCGGCTACACCTTC
CDR3: CASSTTGQGGGYTF

J: TRBJ2-7
D: -
size: -
V: TRBV4-1
DNA: TGCGCCAGCAGCCCGTTAATAGGGGCTAGCGTAGGTGCCTACGAGCAGTACTTC
CDR3: CASSPLIGASVGAYEQYF

J: TRBJ2-7
D: TRBD2
size: -
V: TRBV15
DNA: TGTGCCACCAGCAGAGTGGGCGGGGGAACCTACGAGCAGTACTTC
CDR3: CATSRVGGGTYEQYF

J: TRBJ1-1
D: -
size: once
V: TRBV7-9
DNA: TGTGCCAGCAGCTTTGGACGGGAACTAAGGCCCGAAGCTTTCTTT
CDR3: CASSFGRELRPEAFF

J: TRBJ2-5
D: -
size: -
V: TRBV7-2
DNA: TGTGCCAGCAGCTTAGTTTATGCAGAGACCCAGTACTTC
CDR3: CASSLVYAETQYF

J: TRBJ2-7
D: -
size: -
V: TRBV28
DNA: TGTGCCAGCAGTTTAATCGGGCGGATGCCCTACGAGCAGTACTTC
CDR3: CASSLIGRMPYEQYF

J: TRBJ2-1
D: -
size: -
V: TRBV5-4
DNA: TGTGCCAGCAGCTTGGCCAAGGACCATTACAATGAGCAGTTCTTC
CDR3: CASSLAKDHYNEQFF

J: TRBJ1-1
D: -
size: -
V: TRBV5-8
DNA: TGTGCCAGCAGCTACAGGGCCCTGAACACTGAAGCTTTCTTT
CDR3: CASSYRALNTEAFF

J: TRBJ2-7
D: -
size: -
V: TRBV7-3
DNA: TGTGCCAGCAGCCCCAGTGGGTACGGATACTCCTACGAGCAGTACTTC
CDR3: CASSPSGYGYSYEQYF

J: TRBJ2-1
D: -
size: -
V: TRBV11-2
DNA: TGTGCCAGCAGTTTCAATGAGCAGTTCTTC
CDR3: CASSFNEQFF

J: TRBJ1-1
D: -
size: -
V: TRBV4-1
DNA: TGCGCCAGCGCCACCAGGGAGGAGGCTGAAGCTTTCTTT
CDR3: CASATREEAEAFF

J: TRBJ1-2
D: TRBD1
size: -
V: TRBV30
DNA: TGTGCCTGGAGTGTAGTACAGGGGTATGGCTACACCTTC
CDR3: CAWSVVQGYGYTF

J: TRBJ1-4
D: -
size: -
V: TRBV5-1
DNA: TGCGCCAGCAGTGGAGGGGACAATGAAAAACTGTTTTTT
CDR3: CASSGGDNEKLFF

J: TRBJ1-3
D: -
size: -
V: TRBV5-1
DNA: TGCGCCAGCAGGGAACCCTCTGGAAACACCATATATTTT
CDR3: CASREPSGNTIYF

J: TRBJ1-2
D: -
size: few
V: TRBV28
DNA: TGTGCCAGCAGTTTCGGGATCTCGGGCTACACCTTC
CDR3: CASSFGISGYTF

J: TRBJ2-7
D: -
size: -
V: TRBV28
DNA: TGTGCCAGCAGTTTAGTTAGTGGAAACTACGAGCAGTACTTC
CDR3: CASSLVSGNYEQYF

J: TRBJ2-5
D: -
size: -
V: TRBV27
DNA: TGTGCCAGCAGCAATTTACCCCCCAGTTGGGGGGAGACCCAGTACTTC
CDR3: CASSNLPPSWGETQYF

J: TRBJ1-1
D: -
size: -
V: TRBV1
DNA: TGCACCAGCAGCCACGCAGGGGGCACTGAAGCTTTCTTT
CDR3: CTSSHAGGTEAFF

J: TRBJ2-7
D: TRBD1
size: -
V: TRBV7-2
DNA: TGTGCCAGCAGCCCGGACAGGGCTTCCCCCTACGAGCAGTACTTC
CDR3: CASSPDRASPYEQYF

J: TRBJ2-7
D: -
size: -
V: TRBV2
DNA: TGTGCCAGCACCCGGGACTTACCGACCTACGAGCAGTACTTC
CDR3: CASTRDLPTYEQYF

J: TRBJ1-5
D: -
size: -
V: TRBV10-3
DNA: TGTGCCATCAGTGTGGACAGTAATCAGCCCCAGCATTTT
CDR3: CAISVDSNQPQHF

J: TRBJ2-6
D: -
size: -
V: TRBV2
DNA: TGTGCCACCCGGGGGGCAATCCCCTCTGGGGCCAACGTCCTGACTTTC
CDR3: CATRGAIPSGANVLTF

J: TRBJ2-7
D: -
size: -
V: TRBV6-5
DNA: TGTGCCAGCAGTTACTCATCGGTGGACTCCTACGAGCAGTACTTC
CDR3: CASSYSSVDSYEQYF

J: TRBJ1-1
D: -
size: -
V: TRBV7-2
DNA: TGTGCCAGCAGCTCCCAGGGGAACACTGAAGCTTTCTTT
CDR3: CASSSQGNTEAFF

J: TRBJ2-3
D: -
size: -
V: TRBV27
DNA: TGTGCCAGCAGTTTATACGGTTGGACAGTCGGGAAACAAGGGCAGTATTTT
CDR3: CASSLYGWTVGKQGQYF

J: TRBJ1-1
D: TRBD1
size: -
V: TRBV19
DNA: TGTGCCAGTAGTGTGACAGGGTTGAACACTGAAGCTTTCTTT
CDR3: CASSVTGLNTEAFF

J: TRBJ1-3
D: -
size: -
V: TRBV18
DNA: TGTGCCAGCTCACCTCCGCCTGTTGGGGGAAACACCATATATTTT
CDR3: CASSPPPVGGNTIYF

J: TRBJ2-1
D: -
size: -
V: TRBV2
DNA: TGTGCCAGCAAATCTGACAATGAGCAGTTCTTC
CDR3: CASKSDNEQFF

J: TRBJ2-1
D: -
size: -
V: TRBV7-2
DNA: TGTGCCAGCAGCTTTAGAGCTAGCCGGAATACCTACAATGAGCAGTTCTTC
CDR3: CASSFRASRNTYNEQFF

J: TRBJ2-2
D: TRBD1
size: -
V: TRBV10-3
DNA: TGTGCCATCAGTCCGGGACAGTACACCGGGGAGCTGTTTTTT
CDR3: CAISPGQYTGELFF

J: TRBJ2-2
D: -
size: -
V: TRBV7-2
DNA: TGTGCCAGCAGCTCTGGGACGTATTACACCGGGGAGCTGTTTTTT
CDR3: CASSSGTYYTGELFF

J: TRBJ2-7
D: TRBD2
size: -
V: TRBV7-2
DNA: TGTGCCAGCAGCTTCCCGGGACTAGCGAACCTTAAATACTTC
CDR3: CASSFPGLANLKYF

J: TRBJ1-5
D: TRBD1
size: -
V: TRBV27
DNA: TGTGCCAGCAGTCCCAGGGGGCGAGAGCAGCCCCAGCATTTT
CDR3: CASSPRGREQPQHF

J: TRBJ1-1
D: -
size: -
V: TRBV19
DNA: TGTGCCAGTAGTAACCCCGGGGGACGGAACACTGAAGCTTTCTTT
CDR3: CASSNPGGRNTEAFF

J: TRBJ2-3
D: -
size: -
V: TRBV7-9
DNA: TGTGCCAGCAGCTATGGGGCCGACACAGATACGCAGTATTTT
CDR3: CASSYGADTDTQYF

J: TRBJ2-1
D: TRBD2
size: -
V: TRBV18
DNA: TGTGCCAGCTCACCGACTAGCGGGACCTCCTACAATGAGCAGTTCTTC
CDR3: CASSPTSGTSYNEQFF

J: TRBJ2-1
D: TRBD2
size: -
V: TRBV5-4
DNA: TGTGCCAGCAGCTTGGGAGCGGGAGACCCCTACAATGAGCAGTTCTTC
CDR3: CASSLGAGDPYNEQFF

J: TRBJ1-2
D: -
size: once
V: TRBV13
DNA: TGTGCCAGCAGCCCGCAGTATCGGGACACCTATGGCTACACCTTC
CDR3: CASSPQYRDTYGYTF

J: TRBJ2-7
D: TRBD1
size: -
V: TRBV5-6
DNA: TGTGCCAGCAGCTGGGGACAGGGCCGACACGAGCAGTACTTC
CDR3: CASSWGQGRHEQYF

J: TRBJ2-5
D: -
size: -
V: TRBV7-9
DNA: TGTGCCAGCAGCTTCCCCCCCCGGGAGACCCAGTACTTC
CDR3: CASSFPPRETQYF

J: TRBJ2-4
D: -
size: once
V: TRBV7-6
DNA: TGTGCCAGCAGCCCACTGAACAGGGAAAGCAAAAACATTCAGTACTTC
CDR3: CASSPLNRESKNIQYF